The clone carrying this T cell receptor (beta chain) showed up many times. Antigen unknown. V was pared by 3 bases and J by 8 bases, with 0 bases of the junction left unmatched. CDR1 and CDR2 from the germline V gene are MGHRA and YSYEKL. The CDR3 runs 12 residues. Each CDR3 protein is one row after TCRdb ran MiXCR on the reads. Of around 230,000 distinct CDR3 sequences listed, about 38% were seen once; the top ten hold 59%. This entry comes from a study of T cell repertoires in cytomegalovirus infection. Study overall: Use of recently identified HLA-C-restricted and well-studied HLA-B-restricted CMV epitopes was part of the study. An indication of both CMV infection and matching HLA type came from public TCR beta signatures. Study findings and constraints: The ex vivo response showed dominance by HLA-C-restricted CMV-specific TCR beta clonotypes. Adding up the frequency of public TCR beta families identified people who carried CMV plus the relevant HLA.

The J gene is TRBJ1-4, the V gene TRBV4-1, with 7 bases fitting TRBD1. The sequenced sample was CD8+ T cells from cultured PBMCs, obtained from culture after CMV antigen stimulation. The sequence derives from a human donor in good health (CMV status not recorded). Some clones in this sample may be carry-over from other donors' samples. DNA for the CDR3: TGCGCCAGCAGCCAGGGACAGGAAAAACTGTTTTTT. This sequence encodes CASSQGQEKLFF.